Following are 29 T cell receptor beta chains from one sample sequenced in a study of OX40 agonist ivuxolimab in advanced cancers. Using immunoSEQ multiplex PCR, the repertoire was profiled, and TCRdb retains in-frame clones only, with some absent. The sample contains nearly 85,000 clones, approximately 86% of which appear only once. Sequences were derived from CD4+ or CD8+ T cells sorted from blood, sampled in a trial of the OX40 agonist ivuxolimab. The receptors originated from an adult with an advanced solid tumor such as melanoma, head and neck, liver or kidney cancer.

The chain couples TRBV11-2 to TRBJ2-3; 10 bases agree with TRBD1. V shed 3 bases and J 4 bases; nucleotides not matched to a gene: 7. Germline V CDR1 and CDR2: SGHAT, FQNNGV. CDR3 length: 16 residues. The CDR3 sequence: CASSFAGQGVSDTQYF. The DNA of the CDR3 is TGTGCCAGCAGCTTCGCCGGACAGGGGGTCTCAGATACGCAGTATTTT.

There are a few counts of this clone. The chain couples TRBV18 to TRBJ1-5, with D possibly being TRBD1 (6 bases). V lost 5 bases to trimming and J lost 1 base, with 12 bases between them. CDR3 size: 15 residues. Germline V gene lookup returns CDR1 KGHSH and CDR2 LQKENI. In DNA form, the CDR3 reads TGTGCCAGCTCAAGGGGGAGTCAGAGCAATCAGCCCCAGCATTTT. Translation: CASSRGSQSNQPQHF.

This clone showed up just once. The chain has TRBV6-5 and TRBJ1-1, with D unresolved. CDR1 is MNHEY, CDR2 SVGAGI, per germline. This CDR3 has 16 amino acids. V lost 0 bases, J lost 3 bases, and 14 bases lay in between. CDR3 region: CASSYSALRLDTEAFF. The CDR3 region has the DNA TGTGCCAGCAGTTACTCGGCGCTACGGCTCGACACTGAAGCTTTCTTT.

This chain joins TRBV5-1 and TRBJ1-2; the D gene is possibly TRBD1 (5 bases). Trimming pared 0 bases from V and 2 bases from J, leaving 11 bases between. The CDR3 has 15 amino acids. CDR1 and CDR2 from the germline V gene are SGHRS and YFSETQ. The CDR3 region is CASSLAAGPNYGYTF. The CDR3 DNA follows: TGCGCCAGCAGCTTGGCCGCGGGGCCGAACTATGGCTACACCTTC.

The gene calls are TRBV6-1 and TRBJ2-3, with TRBD2 identical over 9 bases. Trimming cost V 10 bases and J 0 bases; bases outside gene matches: 5. Germline CDR1 MNHNS, CDR2 SASEGT. The CDR3 totals 14 residues. The chain's CDR3 is CATLTSGSTDTQYF. The CDR3 DNA reads as TGTGCCACCCTGACTAGCGGAAGCACAGATACGCAGTATTTT.

This sequence joins TRBV18 and TRBJ1-3, with TRBD1 matching 7 bases. The CDR3 consists of 16 residues. Germline values: CDR1 KGHSH, CDR2 LQKENI. J was trimmed by 2 bases and V by 3 bases; bases with no gene match: 7. For the CDR3, the DNA is TGTGCCAGCTCACCGAGAGACAGGGCTCCTGGAAACACCATATATTTT. This gives the protein CASSPRDRAPGNTIYF. Complete variable domain (other parts from reference TRBV18 and TRBJ1-3): NAGVMQNPRHLVRRRGQEARLRCSPMKGHSHVYWYRQLPEEGLKFMVYLQKENIIDESGMPKERFSAEFPKEGPSILRIQQVVRGDSAAYFCASSPRDRAPGNTIYFGEGSWLTVV.

This rearrangement joins TRBV7-2 to TRBJ1-1; TRBD1 agrees at 10 bases. V lost 5 bases and J lost 6; bases outside the gene matches: 3. Germline values: CDR1 SGHTA, CDR2 FQGNSA. The CDR3 is made up of 13 amino acids. For the CDR3, the DNA is TGTGCCAGCAGCCGACAGGGGGCTGCTGAAGCTTTCTTT. Its translation is CASSRQGAAEAFF. Based on the CDR3 plus reference TRBV7-2 and TRBJ1-1, the full variable domain is GAGVSQSPSNKVTEKGKDVELRCDPISGHTALYWYRQSLGQGLEFLIYFQGNSAPDKSGLPSDRFSAERTGGSVSTLTIQRTQQEDSAVYLCASSRQGAAEAFFGQGTRLTVV.

The chain carries TRBV2 and TRBJ2-2; possibly TRBD1 for D (5 bases). CDR3 length: 14 amino acids. V was shortened by 3 bases and J by 4 bases, with 9 bases between the two germline ends. The V gene's germline CDR1 is SNHLY and CDR2 FYNNEI. For the CDR3, the DNA is TGTGCCAGCAGTGACAGGGTGACCACCGGGGAGCTGTTTTTT. This translates into CASSDRVTTGELFF.

V gene TRBV10-3 combines with J gene TRBJ2-7; 11 bases are a match to TRBD2. Germline loops: CDR1 ENHRY, CDR2 SYGVKD. This CDR3 comprises 12 residues. V was pared by 8 bases and J by 7 bases, with 4 bases of the junction left unmatched. CDR3 sequence (DNA): TGTGCCATCGGGGGACTAGCGGAAGAGCAGTACTTC. Protein product: CAIGGLAEEQYF.

The rearrangement joins TRBV4-1 to TRBJ2-5; no clear D. The germline gives CDR1 MGHRA, CDR2 YSYEKL. The germline V and J ends were trimmed by 4 bases and 4 bases, with 10 bases remaining between them. The CDR3 consists of 13 residues. The CDR3 protein is CASSPEPRETQYF. CDR3 DNA: TGCGCCAGCAGCCCGGAGCCCCGAGAGACCCAGTACTTC.

V gene TRBV6-6 combines with J gene TRBJ2-3; 9 bases fit TRBD1. Trimming removed 7 bases from V and 2 bases from J; junction bases left unmatched: 7. Germline assignment: CDR1 MNHNY and CDR2 SVGAGI (reference sequence). The CDR3 covers 15 residues. The CDR3 loop is CASTRTGENTDTQYF. In DNA, the CDR3 is TGTGCCAGCACTAGGACAGGGGAAAACACAGATACGCAGTATTTT.

The J gene is TRBJ1-6, the V gene TRBV6-5; unclear D gene. Germline V gives CDR1 MNHEY, CDR2 SVGAGI. V shed 6 bases and J shed 5 bases, with 14 bases lying between them. The CDR3 is made up of 15 amino acids. The chain's CDR3 is CASSWSSQNNSPLHF. CDR3 DNA: TGTGCCAGCAGCTGGAGCAGTCAAAATAATTCACCCCTCCACTTT.

This chain joins TRBV5-1 and TRBJ1-3; D unresolved. Trimming stripped 5 bases from V and 1 base from J, with 10 bases between. The germline V gene has CDR1 SGHRS and CDR2 YFSETQ. The CDR3 contains 14 residues. The CDR3 reads CASSISGSGNTIYF. The CDR3 DNA follows: TGCGCCAGCAGTATCTCAGGTTCTGGAAACACCATATATTTT.

The count of this clone is one. The chain has TRBV5-6 and TRBJ2-3, with D unclear. Trimming left V 4 bases short and J 2 bases short, with 14 bases between. Germline V lookup: CDR1 SGHDT, CDR2 YYEEEE. This CDR3 is built from 15 residues. The CDR3 nucleotides are TGTGCCAGCAGCCATTTGGGGTTCTCCACAGATACGCAGTATTTT. Encoded protein: CASSHLGFSTDTQYF.

This chain links TRBV4-1 with TRBJ1-2, with D possibly matching TRBD1 (6 bases). CDR3 size: 14 residues. Germline V lookup: CDR1 MGHRA, CDR2 YSYEKL. Trimming removed 0 bases from V and 4 bases from J, with 9 bases in between. The CDR3, as DNA: TGCGCCAGCAGCCAAGATCTACAGGGCTATGGCTACACCTTC. This encodes CASSQDLQGYGYTF.

This chain uses TRBV29-1 with TRBJ2-2; D might be TRBD1 (7 bases). V was pared by 4 bases and J by 7 bases, with 13 bases between. CDR1 SQVTM and CDR2 ANQGSEA come from the germline V gene. This CDR3 spans 13 amino acids. CDR3 DNA: TGCAGCGTTGCGGTGCAGGGGGGCGGGGAGCTGTTTTTT. This sequence encodes CSVAVQGGGELFF.

The V and J genes are TRBV5-6 and TRBJ1-1; TRBD1 agrees at 9 bases. J was trimmed by 11 bases and V by 0 bases; bases with no gene match: 14. The germline V gene has CDR1 SGHDT and CDR2 YYEEEE. This CDR3 is 16 amino acids long. Written as DNA, the CDR3 is TGTGCCAGCAGCTTGGACTTGGGACAGGGAAGGGGAGGGGCTTTCTTT. It encodes CASSLDLGQGRGGAFF.

V is TRBV7-9 and J is TRBJ2-7, with unresolved D. The CDR3 length is 14 residues. Germline values: CDR1 SEHNR, CDR2 FQNEAQ (reference sequence). The V gene lost 3 bases and the J gene lost 0 bases, with 9 bases spanning the gap. The CDR3 sequence: CASSFAISSYEQYF. CDR3 sequence (DNA): TGTGCCAGCAGCTTCGCCATTAGCTCCTACGAGCAGTACTTC.

The chain is built from TRBV28 and TRBJ1-6; the match to TRBD1 covers 7 bases. The CDR3 sequence is 14 residues long. From germline, CDR1 is MDHEN and CDR2 SYDVKM. V dropped 5 bases and J dropped 7; count of bases not matched to a gene: 5. The CDR3: CASSAGTVNSPLHF. Here the CDR3 DNA reads TGTGCCAGCAGTGCGGGGACAGTAAATTCACCCCTCCACTTT.

J is TRBJ2-3 and V is TRBV5-4; no definite D call. The germline V gene encodes CDR1 SGHNT and CDR2 YYREEE (reference sequence). The CDR3 totals 13 residues. Trimming took 9 bases from V and 0 from J, leaving 11 bases between them. Here the CDR3 reads CATGRSSTDTQYF. The DNA of the CDR3 is TGTGCCACCGGTAGGTCTAGCACAGATACGCAGTATTTT. Full variable domain (missing parts from reference TRBV5-4 and TRBJ2-3): ETGVTQSPTHLIKTRGQQVTLRCSSQSGHNTVSWYQQALGQGPQFIFQYYREEENGRGNFPPRFSGLQFPNYSSELNVNALELDDSALYLCATGRSSTDTQYFGPGTRLTVL.

This clone was counted once. The chain links TRBV19 to TRBJ1-2; weak D call: TRBD1 (5 bases). Germline V gene sequence: CDR1 LNHDA, CDR2 SQIVND (reference sequence). The ends were cut back, 7 bases at V and 1 base at J, with 22 bases in the middle. The CDR3 extends over 17 amino acids. Here the CDR3 reads CASTDGAVGTGNYGYTF. For the CDR3, the DNA is TGTGCCAGTACCGATGGGGCGGTAGGGACGGGTAACTATGGCTACACCTTC. The variable domain in full, completed from reference TRBV19 and TRBJ1-2, reads DGGITQSPKYLFRKEGQNVTLSCEQNLNHDAMYWYRQDPGQGLRLIYYSQIVNDFQKGDIAEGYSVSREKKESFPLTVTSAQKNPTAFYLCASTDGAVGTGNYGYTFGSGTRLTVV.

The chain is built from TRBV5-4 and TRBJ2-7; D gene unclear. The CDR3 has 14 amino acids. With 3 bases removed from V and 2 bases from J, the gap between germline ends came to 12 bases. Per germline, CDR1 SGHNT and CDR2 YYREEE (reference sequence). The CDR3 spells CASSSQTQTYEQYF. Here the CDR3 DNA reads TGTGCCAGCAGCTCGCAGACTCAAACCTACGAGCAGTACTTC.

This sequence joins TRBV6-5 and TRBJ2-3, with D unclear. Germline CDR1 reads MNHEY; CDR2 reads SVGAGI. The CDR3 runs to 13 residues. Trimming left V 8 bases short and J 0 bases short, with 9 bases between. The CDR3 DNA reads as TGTGCCAGCCTATCTACTAGCACAGATACGCAGTATTTT. It specifies CASLSTSTDTQYF.

The chain has TRBV5-8 and TRBJ2-5; D is perhaps TRBD1 (6 bases). The V end was cut by 2 bases, the J end by 2 bases, with 16 bases between. Germline values: CDR1 SGHTS, CDR2 YDEGEE. CDR3 length: 16 amino acids. The CDR3 nucleotides are TGTGCCAGCAGCTTTCAGACGACAGGAGCGCAAGAGACCCAGTACTTC. Amino acids: CASSFQTTGAQETQYF.

This clone was observed a single time. This sequence joins TRBV15 and TRBJ1-6; 7 bases are a match to TRBD1. This CDR3 has 14 residues. Per germline, CDR1 LNHNV and CDR2 YYDKDF (reference sequence). With V trimmed by 5 bases and J by 7 bases, 5 bases remained unmatched. The CDR3 is CATSRRTGNSPLHF. CDR3 coding DNA: TGTGCCACCAGCCGAAGGACAGGAAATTCACCCCTCCACTTT.

The V call is TRBV6-4, the J call TRBJ2-3, with 7 bases that match TRBD1. CDR1 is MRHNA, CDR2 SNTAGT, per germline. The CDR3 covers 13 residues. V gave up 1 base and J gave up 5 bases; unmatched junction bases: 0. For the CDR3, the DNA is TGTGCCAGCAGTGACTACAGGGGAGATACGCAGTATTTT. Translating it yields CASSDYRGDTQYF.

The chain couples TRBV7-2 to TRBJ2-7, with 7 nucleotides matching TRBD2. The junction had 8 bases not matched to a gene; V was cut back by 0 bases and J by 6 bases. The CDR3 loop spans 15 amino acids. Germline V gene data show CDR1 as SGHTA and CDR2 as FQGNSA. CDR3 protein: CASSLAGTKHSEQYF. The CDR3 DNA sequence: TGTGCCAGCAGCTTAGCCGGGACTAAGCATAGCGAGCAGTACTTC.

The rearrangement uses TRBV6-1 and TRBJ1-1; D unclear. The CDR3 spans 12 residues. Trimming shortened V by 5 bases and J by 3 bases, and 7 bases separated the two germline ends. Germline CDR1 and CDR2: MNHNS and SASEGT. CDR3 amino acids: CASSRRDTEAFF. For the CDR3, the DNA is TGTGCCAGCAGTAGGAGGGACACTGAAGCTTTCTTT.

The J gene is TRBJ2-1, the V gene TRBV4-1; no clear D. The germline gives CDR1 MGHRA, CDR2 YSYEKL. The CDR3 is 15 residues long. Trimming took 0 bases from V and 1 from J, leaving 7 bases between them. In DNA form, the CDR3 reads TGCGCCAGCAGCCAAGATAGGGATTCCTACAATGAGCAGTTCTTC. Its translation is CASSQDRDSYNEQFF.